This T cell receptor (beta chain) was found in a study of blood T cell repertoires in COVID-19. This clone turned up a few times. Participants' own reports of clinical history determined their cohort assignment. The CDR3 spans 16 residues. Per germline, CDR1 MRHNA and CDR2 SNTAGT. V dropped 3 bases and J dropped 5; count of bases not matched to a gene: 8. Here immunoSEQ multiplex PCR was the method, and the copy in TCRdb shows in-frame clones only, minus some. The repertoire holds over 150,000 clones, with about 90% as singletons. The chain employs TRBV6-4 and TRBJ2-3, with 10 bases aligning to TRBD1. Sequences were obtained from PBMCs or T cells enriched from blood (not recorded which). The clonotype was recovered from a woman aged 18-29 years who had recovered from COVID-19. The CDR3 region is CASSEKTGTGEDTQYF. CDR3 nucleotides: TGTGCCAGCAGTGAGAAAACCGGGACAGGGGAAGATACGCAGTATTTT.